A single sample gave rise to the 20 T cell receptor beta chains below, sequenced in a study of OX40 agonist ivuxolimab in advanced cancers. Method: immunoSEQ multiplex PCR; TCRdb's copy keeps in-frame clones and lacks some. The sample shows about 11,000 clones, 60% to 85% of them seen only once. The starting material was CD4+ or CD8+ T cells sorted from blood, obtained in a trial of the OX40 agonist ivuxolimab. Receptor source: an adult with an advanced solid tumor such as melanoma, head and neck, liver or kidney cancer.

The chain employs TRBV5-1 and TRBJ1-2; D not resolved. This CDR3 has 13 amino acids. CDR1 SGHRS and CDR2 YFSETQ come from the germline V gene. Trimming stripped 0 bases from V and 3 bases from J, with 6 bases between. CDR3 amino acids: CASSLVSHYGYTF. DNA for the CDR3: TGCGCCAGCAGCTTGGTTAGCCACTATGGCTACACCTTC.

The chain links TRBV30 to TRBJ1-6; D call uncertain. Deletions cut 2 bases from V and 2 bases from J, with 7 bases between. Germline loops: CDR1 GTSNPN, CDR2 SVGIG (reference sequence). The CDR3 totals 14 residues. CDR3 protein: CAWSIGTYNSPLHF. CDR3 nucleotide sequence: TGTGCCTGGAGTATTGGTACCTATAATTCACCCCTCCACTTT.

The genes are TRBV21-1 and TRBJ2-7; the tabulated D call, TRBD1, remains unverified against the DNA. TRBV21-1 counts as a pseudogene. The CDR3 is 14 residues long. The CDR3 reads CASSKVRTAYEQYF. As DNA, the CDR3 is TGTGCCAGCAGCAAAGTTCGGACAGCCTACGAGCAGTACTTC.

V usage is TRBV7-3 and J usage is TRBJ2-2; D remains ambiguous. CDR1 is SGHTA and CDR2 is FQGTGA in the germline V gene. The CDR3 has 15 residues. The V gene lost 5 bases and the J gene lost 0 bases, with 10 bases spanning the gap. This chain's CDR3 is CASSHTGPNTGELFF. The CDR3 DNA reads as TGTGCCAGCAGCCACACGGGCCCGAACACCGGGGAGCTGTTTTTT.

This clone was seen a few times. V is TRBV30 and J is TRBJ2-2; D possibly uses TRBD1 or TRBD2 (5 bases each). Per the germline V gene, CDR1 is GTSNPN and CDR2 is SVGIG (reference sequence). The CDR3 is 13 amino acids. Between the trimmed V and J ends, which lost 0 bases and 6 bases, there was a span of 8 bases. The DNA of the CDR3 is TGTGCCTGGAGTGTACGGGGCGCCGGGGAGCTGTTTTTT. This translates into CAWSVRGAGELFF.

The rearrangement joins TRBV7-9 to TRBJ2-3; TRBD1 might be the D (6 bases). This CDR3 has 17 amino acids. The germline gives CDR1 SEHNR, CDR2 FQNEAQ (reference sequence). The germline V and J ends were trimmed by 7 bases and 2 bases, with 22 bases remaining between them. CDR3 nucleotide sequence: TGTGCCAGCACCCCAACCGTCGTAAGACAGGCCACAGATACGCAGTATTTT. Protein: CASTPTVVRQATDTQYF.

The chain uses TRBV6-1 and TRBJ1-3, with D unresolved. The CDR3 runs to 16 residues. Trimming stripped 0 bases from V and 0 bases from J, with 9 bases between. Germline CDR1 reads MNHNS; CDR2 reads SASEGT. CDR3 sequence: CASSEAAETSGNTIYF. The CDR3 DNA sequence: TGTGCCAGCAGTGAAGCGGCTGAGACCTCTGGAAACACCATATATTTT.

The gene calls are TRBV19 and TRBJ1-4; no clear D gene. V was shortened by 6 bases and J by 6 bases, with 14 bases between the two germline ends. The germline gives CDR1 LNHDA, CDR2 SQIVND (reference sequence). This CDR3 spans 14 amino acids. The CDR3 sequence: CASRTVYLDEKLFF. The CDR3, as DNA: TGTGCCAGTAGAACAGTGTATTTAGATGAAAAACTGTTTTTT.

The chain has TRBV19 and TRBJ2-7; D call uncertain. With 3 bases removed from V and 2 bases from J, the gap between germline ends came to 5 bases. CDR3 size: 12 residues. Germline-derived CDR1 and CDR2 are LNHDA and SQIVND (reference sequence). The CDR3 nucleotides read TGTGCCAGTAGTATGGCCCCCTACGAGCAGTACTTC. Residues: CASSMAPYEQYF.

This rearrangement joins TRBV27 to TRBJ2-7; tentatively, D is TRBD1 (6 bases). The CDR3 runs to 14 residues. Between the trimmed V and J ends, which lost 5 bases and 4 bases, there was a span of 15 bases. The germline V gene has CDR1 MNHEY and CDR2 SMNVEV (reference sequence). CDR3 sequence reads: CASSPLGGIYEQYF. For the CDR3, the DNA is TGTGCCAGCAGTCCACTAGGGGGAATATACGAGCAGTACTTC.

The rearrangement links TRBV9 to TRBJ2-7; a possible D gene is TRBD1 (6 bases). Germline CDR1 and CDR2: SGDLS and YYNGEE. V was trimmed by 3 bases and J by 0 bases, leaving 13 bases between them. The CDR3 is 15 residues long. The CDR3 coding sequence is TGTGCCAGCAGCGCTTTAGGGGGTACCTCCTACGAGCAGTACTTC. Translating gives CASSALGGTSYEQYF.

This clone has only a few counts. V and J are TRBV11-2 and TRBJ1-3; D not resolved. The CDR3 is made up of 17 amino acids. Germline V lookup: CDR1 SGHAT, CDR2 FQNNGV. V was cut by 4 bases and J by 0 bases, with 16 bases left in between. CDR3 in DNA: TGTGCCAGCAGCTCCATACGCGCCCAGAACTCTGGAAACACCATATATTTT. Its protein is CASSSIRAQNSGNTIYF.

The chain links TRBV6-1 to TRBJ2-7; D is unresolved. CDR3 length equals 16 residues. Germline V gene data show CDR1 as MNHNS and CDR2 as SASEGT. With 1 base removed from V and 3 bases from J, the gap between germline ends came to 16 bases. Here the CDR3 DNA reads TGTGCCAGCAGTGAAGATACGGGCCAGTACGTCTACGAGCAGTACTTC. Translation gives CASSEDTGQYVYEQYF.

About this clone: The sample holds other DNA sequences that translate to the same CDR3. The chain employs TRBV11-3 and TRBJ2-7; 8 bases match TRBD2. The CDR3 has 14 residues. V dropped 5 bases and J dropped 4; count of bases not matched to a gene: 7. Germline lookup yields CDR1 SGHNT and CDR2 YENEEA. The CDR3: CASSPWTSSYEQYF. CDR3 sequence (DNA): TGTGCCAGCAGCCCATGGACTAGCAGTTACGAGCAGTACTTC.

The chain couples TRBV28 to TRBJ2-7; 7 bases map to TRBD1. Germline loops: CDR1 MDHEN, CDR2 SYDVKM. After removal of 5 bases from V and 3 bases from J, the junction contained 10 bases not matched to a gene. The CDR3 is made up of 15 amino acids. CDR3 nucleotide sequence: TGTGCCAGCAGTGTCACTGGGACAGCGAGCTACGAGCAGTACTTC. Amino acid sequence: CASSVTGTASYEQYF.

Comment on this clone: Compared with germline, one end of the junction differs, possibly owing to a read error. The chain employs TRBV7-7 and TRBJ1-1; no clear D. The CDR3 is 13 amino acids. The germline CDR1 and CDR2 sequences are SSHAT and FNYEAQ (reference sequence). In nucleotides, the CDR3 is TGTGCTAGCAGCTTAGCGCTTTACACTGAAGCTTTCTTT. The encoded protein is CASSLALYTEAFF. Looking up the rest from reference TRBV7-7 and TRBJ1-1 gives the full variable domain: GAGVSQSPRYKVTKRGQDVTLRCDPISSHATLYWYQQALGQGPEFLTYFNYEAQPDKSGLPSDRFSAERPEGSISTLTIQRTEQRDSAMYRCASSLALYTEAFFGQGTRLTVV.

The V gene is TRBV11-1, the J gene TRBJ2-7; 7 bases fit TRBD1. From germline, CDR1 is SGHAT and CDR2 FQDESV (reference sequence). Unmatched junction bases numbered 6, after V lost 5 bases and J lost 2 bases. CDR3 size: 14 residues. The CDR3 DNA reads TGTGCCAGCAGCCAATACCAGGGGGCCTACGAGCAGTACTTC. As protein: CASSQYQGAYEQYF.

The rearrangement links TRBV11-2 to TRBJ1-1; D not resolved. The V gene's germline CDR1 is SGHAT and CDR2 FQNNGV. V was shortened by 0 bases and J by 0 bases, with 8 bases between the two germline ends. The length of the CDR3 is 15 residues. This CDR3 reads CASSLDLGMNTEAFF. The CDR3, as DNA: TGTGCCAGCAGCTTAGATCTTGGGATGAACACTGAAGCTTTCTTT.

In this sample, this clone turned up once. The chain has TRBV5-1 and TRBJ2-5; 10 bases align to TRBD2. Trimming cost V 0 bases and J 2 bases; bases outside gene matches: 1. In germline, CDR1 is SGHRS, CDR2 YFSETQ. This CDR3 region has 15 residues. Here the CDR3 DNA reads TGCGCCAGCAGCTTGGGGGGACTAGCGCAAGAGACCCAGTACTTC. Its translation: CASSLGGLAQETQYF. The variable domain in full, completed from reference TRBV5-1 and TRBJ2-5, reads KAGVTQTPRYLIKTRGQQVTLSCSPISGHRSVSWYQQTPGQGLQFLFEYFSETQRNKGNFPGRFSGRQFSNSRSEMNVSTLELGDSALYLCASSLGGLAQETQYFGPGTRLLVL.

This clone turned up a few times. The chain links TRBV19 to TRBJ2-7; tentative D call: TRBD2 (6 bases). Germline lookup yields CDR1 LNHDA and CDR2 SQIVND (reference sequence). CDR3 length equals 16 residues. The V gene lost 0 bases and the J gene lost 3 bases, with 15 bases spanning the gap. The CDR3 DNA follows: TGTGCCAGTAGTATAGACGCGACGGGAGTAGTCTACGAGCAGTACTTC. Translated, it gives CASSIDATGVVYEQYF.